These 19 T cell receptor beta chains originate from one sample sequenced in a study of blood T cell repertoires in COVID-19. The repertoire was sequenced with immunoSEQ multiplex PCR; TCRdb's copy has only in-frame clones and lacks some. The sample yields over 150,000 clones, roughly 89% seen once. Sequences were obtained from peripheral blood. These receptors all come from a woman aged 55-69 years who had recovered from COVID-19.

The chain combines TRBV3-1 (or the pseudogene TRBV3-2) with TRBJ2-7, with 8 bases matching TRBD2. Trimming took 0 bases from V and 0 from J; bases not matched to a gene: 4. CDR1 is LGHDT and CDR2 is YNNKEL in the germline V gene (reference sequence). The CDR3 has 16 amino acids. The chain's CDR3 is CASSQEGLANSYEQYF. CDR3 nucleotides: TGTGCCAGCAGCCAAGAAGGACTAGCCAACTCCTACGAGCAGTACTTC.

This clone has a single count. The same CDR3 is also encoded by other DNA sequences in this sample. V is TRBV7-3 and J is TRBJ1-1; D may be TRBD1 (5 bases). V lost 4 bases, J lost 3 bases, and 9 bases lay in between. Germline values: CDR1 SGHTA, CDR2 FQGTGA. There are 13 residues in the CDR3. The CDR3 sequence: CASSSQGDTEAFF. The DNA for the CDR3 is TGTGCCAGCAGCTCCCAGGGTGACACTGAAGCTTTCTTT.

In its sample, this clone was seen many times. The CDR3 is CASSLKTGPGGTEAFF. In DNA, the CDR3 is TGTGCCAGCAGTTTAAAGACAGGCCCAGGGGGGACTGAAGCTTTCTTT. This chain links TRBV5-4 with TRBJ1-1; 7 nucleotides align to TRBD1. This CDR3 has 16 amino acids. The V gene's germline CDR1 is SGHNT and CDR2 YYREEE (reference sequence). The trim removed 5 bases at V and 5 bases at J, leaving 15 bases unmatched.

The chain uses TRBV4-3 and TRBJ1-2, with D uncertain. V lost 0 bases to trimming and J lost 7 bases, with 21 bases between them. Germline loops: CDR1 LGHNA, CDR2 YSLEER. The CDR3 consists of 17 residues. The DNA for the CDR3 is TGCGCCAGCAGCCAAGATTACGGTTGGGAGGATGCGGCTGGCTACACCTTC. Amino acids: CASSQDYGWEDAAGYTF.

This rearrangement joins TRBV19 to TRBJ2-1; 7 positions agree with TRBD2. This CDR3 is built from 13 residues. Germline V lookup: CDR1 LNHDA, CDR2 SQIVND (reference sequence). Losses at the gene ends were 7 bases for V and 0 bases for J; bases not matched to a gene: 0. The DNA for the CDR3 is TGTGCCAGTAAGCGGGACTCCTACAATGAGCAGTTCTTC. It encodes CASKRDSYNEQFF.

The rearrangement joins TRBV5-3 to TRBJ2-1; D is ambiguous. TRBV5-3 is an open reading frame, and its role is uncertain. The CDR3 contains 13 residues. V dropped 2 bases and J dropped 4 bases, with 7 bases sitting between them. The CDR3 region has the DNA TGTGCCAGAAGCTTTCCAGATTACAATGAGCAGTTCTTC. It translates to CARSFPDYNEQFF.

CDR3 sequence: CASSHRGPCEKLFF. CDR3 DNA: TGCGCCAGCAGCCACAGGGGGCCCTGTGAAAAACTGTTTTTT. The chain has TRBV23-1 and TRBJ1-4, with 9 bases fitting TRBD1. TRBV23-1 belongs to the ORF category, with a function that is uncertain. V was clipped by 6 bases and J by 7 bases; unmatched bases: 6. There are 14 residues in the CDR3.

This sequence joins TRBV18 and TRBJ1-1; D gene unclear. Germline V gives CDR1 KGHSH, CDR2 LQKENI. The length of the CDR3 is 12 residues. V was cut by 1 base and J by 7 bases, with 7 bases left in between. CDR3 sequence reads: CASSPRGGEAFF. The CDR3 bases are TGTGCCAGCTCACCACGGGGAGGTGAAGCTTTCTTT.

Comment on this clone: The CDR3 does not end in the conserved phenylalanine or tryptophan, so this is likely a read error. The DNA is omitted, as the CDR3 cannot be located on it reliably, and the CDR3 follows TCRdb's listing. V and J are TRBV5-6 and TRBJ1-2; the table gives TRBD1 as D, unverified against the DNA. The CDR3 totals 13 residues, both ends included. The germline CDR1 and CDR2 sequences are SGHDT and YYEEEE. This CDR3 reads CASSLTWGLSGVP.

The J gene is TRBJ1-6, the V gene TRBV4-1; D remains unclear. V was pared by 4 bases and J by 14 bases, with 12 bases between. Germline loops: CDR1 MGHRA, CDR2 YSYEKL. There are 12 residues in the CDR3. The DNA for the CDR3 is TGCGCCAGCAGCCCACCCTCAGTAACCCTCCACTTT. It specifies CASSPPSVTLHF.

The V gene is TRBV28, the J gene TRBJ2-7; perhaps TRBD2 as D (5 bases). The CDR3 is made up of 14 amino acids. CDR1 is MDHEN, CDR2 SYDVKM, per germline. Trimming took 6 bases from V and 2 from J, leaving 14 bases between them. CDR3: CASRRAGSTYEQYF. CDR3 nucleotide sequence: TGTGCCAGCAGGAGGGCGGGCAGCACCTACGAGCAGTACTTC.

This clone was picked up a small number of times. The J gene is TRBJ2-5, the V gene TRBV3-1 (or the pseudogene TRBV3-2); 7 bases are a match to TRBD2. Germline CDR1 is LGHDT and CDR2 is YNNKEL (reference sequence). J lost 1 base, V lost 4 bases, and 6 bases had no gene match. The CDR3 spans 15 residues. The CDR3 coding sequence is TGTGCCAGCAGCCCTGAGCGGGGAGGCCAAGAGACCCAGTACTTC. This codes for CASSPERGGQETQYF.

The chain links TRBV19 to TRBJ1-4; D not certain. The V end lost 4 bases, the J end lost 8 bases, and 23 bases lay between the germline ends. This CDR3 comprises 17 residues. Germline CDR1 and CDR2: LNHDA and SQIVND (reference sequence). This CDR3 reads CASSTSGNRLSGEKLFF. The CDR3 DNA sequence: TGTGCCAGTAGTACCTCGGGCAACAGACTATCGGGGGAAAAACTGTTTTTT.

This clone showed up just a few times. This rearrangement joins TRBV4-2 to TRBJ1-5; D perhaps matches TRBD1 (6 bases). V was pared by 2 bases and J by 7 bases, with 12 bases between. Germline V gene lookup returns CDR1 LGHNA and CDR2 YNFKEQ. The CDR3 totals 14 residues. Here the CDR3 reads CASSQQTGEQPQHF. In nucleotides, the CDR3 is TGTGCCAGCAGCCAACAGACAGGTGAGCAGCCCCAGCATTTT.

The gene calls are TRBV4-3 and TRBJ1-1, with D perhaps matching TRBD1 (6 bases). The CDR3 extends over 15 amino acids. CDR1 is LGHNA and CDR2 is YSLEER in the germline V gene. Deletions cut 4 bases from V and 4 bases from J, with 16 bases between. CDR3 sequence reads: CASSPGGGGVTEAFF. In DNA, the CDR3 is TGCGCCAGCAGCCCCGGGGGAGGGGGGGTCACTGAAGCTTTCTTT.

V and J are TRBV6-5 and TRBJ1-3; D is perhaps TRBD1 (6 bases). The CDR3 consists of 14 residues. Germline CDR1 and CDR2: MNHEY and SVGAGI. The V gene lost 6 bases and the J gene lost 4 bases, with 13 bases spanning the gap. As DNA, the CDR3 is TGTGCCAGCAGCCCGCCAGGGGCCGGAAACACCATATATTTT. Translated, it gives CASSPPGAGNTIYF.

V gene TRBV9 combines with J gene TRBJ1-6; D not certain. With 4 bases removed from V and 8 bases from J, the gap between germline ends came to 10 bases. CDR1 is SGDLS and CDR2 is YYNGEE in the germline V gene. The CDR3 extends over 13 amino acids. In nucleotides, the CDR3 is TGTGCCAGCAGCCGATTGCGGGATTCACCCCTCCACTTT. Protein product: CASSRLRDSPLHF.

This chain uses TRBV7-2 with TRBJ1-2; 8 nucleotides match TRBD1. This CDR3 spans 14 amino acids. The germline gives CDR1 SGHTA, CDR2 FQGNSA. V shed 3 bases and J 7 bases; nucleotides not matched to a gene: 7. For the CDR3, the DNA is TGTGCCAGCAGCTTCGGACAGGGAAGTGGTGGCTACACCTTC. It translates to CASSFGQGSGGYTF.

The chain joins TRBV28 to TRBJ1-2; 12 bases line up with TRBD1. Germline CDR1 is MDHEN and CDR2 is SYDVKM. Trimming at V came to 7 bases and at J to 2 bases, leaving 5 bases not matched to a gene. The CDR3 is 15 residues long. The CDR3 here is CASTSGTGGNYGYTF. CDR3 sequence (DNA): TGTGCCAGCACCTCAGGGACAGGGGGCAACTATGGCTACACCTTC.